Listed below are T cell receptor beta chains from one sample, sequenced in a study of cytomegalovirus exposure and HLA in healthy donors. The table came from immunoSEQ multiplex PCR; TCRdb's copy has only in-frame clones and leaves some out. The sample shows some 140,000 clones, roughly 80% of them seen only once. The sample was PBMCs. The receptors were sampled from a middle-aged woman in good health and CMV-seronegative. CDR3s include the opening cysteine and the closing phenylalanine or tryptophan. Each record gives: V gene, D gene, J gene, clone size, CDR3 protein, CDR3 DNA. D genes are given only for firm matches. Clone size, where shown, is once, few, many, or a class for clones that have expanded.

v_call: TRBV15; d_call: .; j_call: TRBJ1-1; clone_size: .; cdr3_aa: CATSTIGESKAFF; cdr3_nt: TGTGCCACCAGCACAATAGGAGAATCGAAAGCTTTCTTT
v_call: TRBV6-5; d_call: .; j_call: TRBJ1-2; clone_size: .; cdr3_aa: CASSYEVGHNYGYTF; cdr3_nt: TGTGCCAGCAGTTACGAGGTCGGCCATAACTATGGCTACACCTTC
v_call: TRBV21-1; d_call: .; j_call: TRBJ1-1; clone_size: .; cdr3_aa: CASSKDGGRLGNTEAFF; cdr3_nt: TGTGCCAGCAGCAAAGATGGAGGGCGATTGGGTAACACTGAAGCTTTCTTT
v_call: TRBV10-2; d_call: TRBD1; j_call: TRBJ1-1; clone_size: .; cdr3_aa: CASSDWTGGLPEAFF; cdr3_nt: TGCGCCAGCAGTGACTGGACAGGGGGACTCCCTGAAGCTTTCTTT
v_call: TRBV29-1; d_call: .; j_call: TRBJ1-2; clone_size: .; cdr3_aa: CSVVGADGYTF; cdr3_nt: TGCAGCGTTGTTGGGGCGGATGGCTACACCTTC
v_call: TRBV6-1; d_call: TRBD2; j_call: TRBJ2-3; clone_size: .; cdr3_aa: CASRIAGGYTDTQYF; cdr3_nt: TGTGCCAGCAGAATCGCGGGAGGGTACACAGATACGCAGTATTTT
v_call: TRBV27; d_call: .; j_call: TRBJ1-1; clone_size: .; cdr3_aa: CASSSGRLATEAFF; cdr3_nt: TGTGCCAGCAGTTCTGGGAGGCTGGCCACTGAAGCTTTCTTT
v_call: TRBV1; d_call: .; j_call: TRBJ2-3; clone_size: .; cdr3_aa: CTSSPTRGVDTQYF; cdr3_nt: TGCACCAGCAGCCCGACTAGAGGGGTCGATACGCAGTATTTT
v_call: TRBV5-4; d_call: TRBD1; j_call: TRBJ1-6; clone_size: .; cdr3_aa: CASSEQGANSPLHF; cdr3_nt: TGTGCCAGCAGCGAACAGGGGGCTAATTCACCCCTCCACTTT
v_call: TRBV29-1; d_call: TRBD2; j_call: TRBJ2-5; clone_size: .; cdr3_aa: CSVALAGGHRYQETQYF; cdr3_nt: TGCAGCGTTGCACTAGCGGGGGGCCACCGGTACCAAGAGACCCAGTACTTC
v_call: TRBV6-4; d_call: TRBD2; j_call: TRBJ2-6; clone_size: many; cdr3_aa: CASSDSGGGPSGANVLTF; cdr3_nt: TGTGCCAGCAGTGACTCGGGGGGAGGGCCGTCTGGGGCCAACGTCCTGACTTTC
v_call: TRBV4-1; d_call: TRBD2; j_call: TRBJ2-7; clone_size: .; cdr3_aa: CASSQGVSGTLSYEQYF; cdr3_nt: TGCGCCAGCAGCCAGGGTGTTAGCGGGACGCTCTCCTACGAGCAGTACTTC
v_call: TRBV11-3; d_call: TRBD2; j_call: TRBJ2-7; clone_size: .; cdr3_aa: CASILGTSGRMDANYEQYF; cdr3_nt: TGTGCCAGTATATTAGGGACTAGCGGGAGAATGGATGCAAACTACGAGCAGTACTTC
v_call: TRBV5-1; d_call: .; j_call: TRBJ1-3; clone_size: .; cdr3_aa: CASSPGGNTGNTIYF; cdr3_nt: TGCGCCAGCAGCCCTGGGGGGAATACTGGAAACACCATATATTTT
v_call: TRBV4-2; d_call: TRBD2; j_call: TRBJ2-1; clone_size: .; cdr3_aa: CASSPKGTSGRYRLNEQFF; cdr3_nt: TGTGCCAGCAGCCCAAAGGGGACTAGCGGGAGATATAGGCTCAATGAGCAGTTCTTC
v_call: TRBV10-2; d_call: TRBD1; j_call: TRBJ2-7; clone_size: .; cdr3_aa: CASSESRGTVRYEQYF; cdr3_nt: TGCGCCAGCAGTGAGTCGAGAGGGACAGTAAGGTACGAGCAGTACTTC
v_call: TRBV11-2; d_call: TRBD1; j_call: TRBJ2-3; clone_size: .; cdr3_aa: CASSTVRTGTYTDTQYF; cdr3_nt: TGTGCCAGCAGCACCGTGAGGACAGGGACCTACACAGATACGCAGTATTTT
v_call: TRBV7-8; d_call: .; j_call: TRBJ2-7; clone_size: .; cdr3_aa: CASSLGAGQGGDEQYF; cdr3_nt: TGTGCCAGCAGCTTAGGGGCTGGCCAGGGCGGCGACGAGCAGTACTTC
v_call: TRBV7-9; d_call: .; j_call: TRBJ2-5; clone_size: .; cdr3_aa: CAVNGETQYF; cdr3_nt: TGTGCCGTCAACGGGGAGACCCAGTACTTC
v_call: TRBV5-6; d_call: TRBD1; j_call: TRBJ2-2; clone_size: .; cdr3_aa: CASSSGQANTGELFF; cdr3_nt: TGTGCCAGCAGCTCGGGACAGGCGAACACCGGGGAGCTGTTTTTT
v_call: TRBV7-9; d_call: TRBD1; j_call: TRBJ1-2; clone_size: .; cdr3_aa: CASSSGQGRGYGYTF; cdr3_nt: TGTGCCAGCAGCTCGGGACAGGGGAGAGGCTATGGCTACACCTTC
v_call: TRBV7-9; d_call: .; j_call: TRBJ2-7; clone_size: .; cdr3_aa: CASSLGGLRYEQYF; cdr3_nt: TGTGCCAGCAGCTTGGGGGGGCTGCGGTACGAGCAGTACTTC
v_call: TRBV2; d_call: .; j_call: TRBJ2-2; clone_size: .; cdr3_aa: CASSDRVSTGELFF; cdr3_nt: TGTGCCAGCAGTGACAGGGTTTCGACCGGGGAGCTGTTTTTT
v_call: TRBV7-8; d_call: TRBD1; j_call: TRBJ2-7; clone_size: .; cdr3_aa: CASSFGQGSEQYF; cdr3_nt: TGTGCCAGCAGCTTCGGACAGGGATCCGAGCAGTACTTC
v_call: TRBV7-9; d_call: .; j_call: TRBJ2-3; clone_size: .; cdr3_aa: CASSLDAVDTQYF; cdr3_nt: TGTGCCAGCAGCTTGGATGCGGTGGATACGCAGTATTTT
v_call: TRBV7-9; d_call: .; j_call: TRBJ1-1; clone_size: .; cdr3_aa: CASSLFASENTEAFF; cdr3_nt: TGTGCCAGCAGCTTATTTGCCAGCGAGAACACTGAAGCTTTCTTT
v_call: TRBV6-5; d_call: .; j_call: TRBJ2-1; clone_size: .; cdr3_aa: CASSPPDGGYNEQFF; cdr3_nt: TGTGCCAGCAGTCCTCCGGACGGAGGTTACAATGAGCAGTTCTTC
v_call: TRBV6-5; d_call: TRBD2; j_call: TRBJ2-7; clone_size: .; cdr3_aa: CASRSTSGGGSEQYF; cdr3_nt: TGTGCCAGCAGATCAACTAGCGGGGGGGGGTCCGAGCAGTACTTC
v_call: TRBV5-1; d_call: TRBD1; j_call: TRBJ2-3; clone_size: .; cdr3_aa: CASSPDRETDTQYF; cdr3_nt: TGCGCCAGCAGCCCGGACAGGGAGACAGATACGCAGTATTTT
v_call: TRBV6-5; d_call: .; j_call: TRBJ2-7; clone_size: .; cdr3_aa: CASSRGTGEGVTYF; cdr3_nt: TGTGCCAGCAGTCGAGGAACGGGTGAGGGAGTCACTTACTTC
v_call: TRBV10-3; d_call: .; j_call: TRBJ2-7; clone_size: .; cdr3_aa: CAINAGSGSYEQYF; cdr3_nt: TGTGCCATCAATGCGGGAAGTGGCTCCTACGAGCAGTACTTC
v_call: TRBV29-1; d_call: .; j_call: TRBJ1-2; clone_size: .; cdr3_aa: CSITRDSYGYTF; cdr3_nt: TGCAGCATCACCCGGGACTCCTATGGCTACACCTTC
v_call: TRBV10-1; d_call: .; j_call: TRBJ2-7; clone_size: .; cdr3_aa: CASSGQERYEQYF; cdr3_nt: TGCGCCAGCAGTGGACAGGAGCGCTACGAGCAGTACTTC
v_call: TRBV29-1; d_call: TRBD2; j_call: TRBJ2-7; clone_size: .; cdr3_aa: CSVEEATSGRLEQYF; cdr3_nt: TGCAGCGTTGAAGAAGCGACTAGCGGGAGGCTCGAGCAGTACTTC
v_call: TRBV5-1; d_call: .; j_call: TRBJ2-7; clone_size: .; cdr3_aa: CASSGGQLYEQYF; cdr3_nt: TGCGCCAGCAGCGGGGGACAACTGTACGAGCAGTACTTC
v_call: TRBV10-3; d_call: TRBD2; j_call: TRBJ2-1; clone_size: few; cdr3_aa: CASSSGGAREQFF; cdr3_nt: TGTGCCTCCAGTAGCGGGGGGGCACGAGAGCAGTTCTTC
v_call: TRBV28; d_call: TRBD1; j_call: TRBJ2-2; clone_size: .; cdr3_aa: CASSAPGTGNTGELFF; cdr3_nt: TGTGCCAGCAGCGCCCCGGGGACAGGGAACACCGGGGAGCTGTTTTTT
v_call: TRBV5-1; d_call: TRBD2; j_call: TRBJ2-3; clone_size: .; cdr3_aa: CASSLVTSGVGDTQYF; cdr3_nt: TGCGCCAGCAGCTTGGTTACTAGCGGGGTTGGAGATACGCAGTATTTT
v_call: TRBV6-1; d_call: .; j_call: TRBJ1-1; clone_size: once; cdr3_aa: CASTQGMYTEAFF; cdr3_nt: TGTGCCAGCACCCAGGGGATGTACACTGAAGCTTTCTTT
v_call: TRBV6-6; d_call: TRBD1; j_call: TRBJ1-5; clone_size: .; cdr3_aa: CASSLAGGEGSQHF; cdr3_nt: TGTGCCAGCAGTTTGGCAGGGGGCGAGGGGTCCCAGCATTTT
v_call: TRBV6-5; d_call: TRBD1; j_call: TRBJ2-7; clone_size: many; cdr3_aa: CASSRQGGEQYF; cdr3_nt: TGTGCCAGCAGCCGACAGGGGGGCGAGCAGTACTTC
v_call: TRBV7-9; d_call: .; j_call: TRBJ2-7; clone_size: .; cdr3_aa: CASSWTQGTYEQYF; cdr3_nt: TGTGCCAGCAGCTGGACCCAGGGAACCTACGAGCAGTACTTC
v_call: TRBV10-3; d_call: TRBD1; j_call: TRBJ2-7; clone_size: .; cdr3_aa: CATHRGSELYEQYF; cdr3_nt: TGTGCCACCCACAGGGGGAGCGAGTTATACGAGCAGTACTTC
v_call: TRBV4-1; d_call: .; j_call: TRBJ1-1; clone_size: .; cdr3_aa: CASSPWGGRRKDSAEAFF; cdr3_nt: TGCGCCAGCAGCCCCTGGGGGGGTCGACGTAAGGATAGCGCTGAAGCTTTCTTT
v_call: TRBV6-1; d_call: .; j_call: TRBJ1-1; clone_size: .; cdr3_aa: CASHPPPRQGTEAFF; cdr3_nt: TGTGCCAGTCACCCACCTCCTCGGCAGGGCACTGAAGCTTTCTTT